This TCR beta chain was recorded in a study of CD8 T cells in ankylosing spondylitis. Study results and limitations: What seemed typical of ankylosing spondylitis blood was a TCR beta motif built from 8 or 9 highly homologous variants.

Points on this clonotype: Its antigen remains unidentified. The junction departs from the called germline gene at one end, perhaps through a read error.

TCRdb passed the 5' RACE reads through MiXCR, listing each CDR3 protein once. The sample carries a few hundred thousand distinct CDR3 sequences, about a sixth recorded once. The CDR3 totals 14 residues. Germline V CDR1 and CDR2: SGHTS, YDEGEE. The sequenced material came from blood, either unsorted or a sorted T cell fraction (not recorded which). This clonotype originated in a male donor with ankylosing spondylitis. The V and J genes are TRBV5-8 and TRBJ2-4; the match to TRBD2 covers 7 bases. CDR3 in amino acids: CASSPWGRGNSQYF. The CDR3 nucleotides read TGTGCCAGCAGCCCCTGGGGGAGGGGAAACAGTCAGTACTTC. Together with reference TRBV5-8 and TRBJ2-4, the CDR3 gives the full variable domain: EAGVTQSPTHLIKTRGQQATLRCSPISGHTSVYWYQQALGLGLQFLLWYDEGEERNRGNFPPRFSGRQFPNYSSELNVNALELEDSALYLCASSPWGRGNSQYFGAGTRLSVL.